This T cell receptor (beta chain) is drawn from a study of control samples from healthy donors and cancer patients (dated by TCRdb to the early 2020s). Worth noting for this clone: Its binding antigen is unknown. Per-nucleotide qualities are absent, and no much larger clonotype sits a single base away.

The library was obtained by the immunoSEQ multiplex PCR assay. The table comes from immuneACCESS by way of TCRdb, which keeps in-frame sequences with V and J called. Part of the clones is missing from these tables; in studies checked, under half for an unresolved V gene and the rest for unknown reasons. The sample has under 80,000 clones on record, roughly 93% of them singletons. The top ten hold 1.3% of the sample. V and J lose 2 bases and 4 bases, and a span of 15 bases separates them. From the cysteine up to the phenylalanine, the CDR3 has a length of 15 residues. Of the read, only the CDR3 DNA is kept; its 45 bases are in frame from base 1. CDR1 and CDR2, looked up from the germline V gene, are SGHRS and YFSETQ.

The chain is assembled from TRBV5-1 and TRBJ1-1, with an unclear D gene assignment. The sequence came from a woman aged 35 to 49 with lung cancer. Material for sequencing was PBMCs. The CDR3 protein: CASSLQLGSGTEAFF. Here is the DNA: TGCGCCAGCAGCTTACAGCTTGGATCGGGCACTGAAGCTTTCTTT.